This TCR beta chain was found in a study of OX40 agonist ivuxolimab in advanced cancers. The CDR3 loop spans 15 amino acids. The ends were cut back, 3 bases at V and 3 bases at J, with 11 bases in the middle. The germline V gene has CDR1 LNHDA and CDR2 SQIVND (reference sequence). Sequenced by immunoSEQ multiplex PCR; TCRdb stores in-frame clones only, minus some. Of approximately 72,000 clones in the sample, about 91% were seen once. This clone was detected only a few times. This TCR was recovered from an adult with an advanced solid tumor such as melanoma, head and neck, liver or kidney cancer. The chain carries TRBV19 and TRBJ1-4; maybe TRBD1 (5 bases). This sample comprised CD4+ or CD8+ T cells sorted from blood, obtained in a trial of the OX40 agonist ivuxolimab. The DNA for the CDR3 is TGTGCCAGTAGTATTCGGGGGAGTGCTAATGAAAAACTGTTTTTT. Its protein product is CASSIRGSANEKLFF. Drawing the rest from reference TRBV19 and TRBJ1-4, the complete variable domain is DGGITQSPKYLFRKEGQNVTLSCEQNLNHDAMYWYRQDPGQGLRLIYYSQIVNDFQKGDIAEGYSVSREKKESFPLTVTSAQKNPTAFYLCASSIRGSANEKLFFGSGTQLSVL.